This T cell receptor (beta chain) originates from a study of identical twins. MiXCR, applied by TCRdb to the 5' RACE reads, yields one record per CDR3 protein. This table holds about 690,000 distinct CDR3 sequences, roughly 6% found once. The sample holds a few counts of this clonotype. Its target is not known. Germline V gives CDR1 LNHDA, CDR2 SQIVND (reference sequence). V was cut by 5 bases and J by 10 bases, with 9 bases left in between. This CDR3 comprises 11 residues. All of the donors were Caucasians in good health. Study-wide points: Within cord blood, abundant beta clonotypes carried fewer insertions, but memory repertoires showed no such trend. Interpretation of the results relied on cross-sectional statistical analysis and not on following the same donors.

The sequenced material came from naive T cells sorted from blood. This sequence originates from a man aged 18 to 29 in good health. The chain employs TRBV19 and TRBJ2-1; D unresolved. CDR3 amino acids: CASSVRAEQFF. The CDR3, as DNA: TGTGCCAGTAGTGTCCGGGCGGAGCAGTTCTTC.